These 30 T cell receptor beta chains came from one sample sequenced in a study of T cells in Graves' hyperthyroidism and ophthalmopathy. Template material for amplifying TCR beta CDR3 regions consisted of RNA transcripts. In the first-round RT-PCR of the TCR CDR3, the HTBI primer set was used. Each CDR3 protein gets one entry after TCRdb re-called the multiplex PCR reads with MiXCR. Among about 400,000 distinct CDR3 sequences listed, approximately 14% were seen once. The sample consisted of blood. Receptors were obtained from a woman between 18 and 29 years old with Graves' hyperthyroidism.

This clonotype turned up a few times. This rearrangement joins TRBV9 to TRBJ2-7; TRBD2 matches at 10 bases. The ends lost 0 bases at V and 4 bases at J; junction bases unmatched: 4. Germline CDR1 is SGDLS and CDR2 is YYNGEE. This CDR3 contains 15 residues. CDR3 protein: CASSVAGTSDYEQYF. CDR3 coding DNA: TGTGCCAGCAGCGTAGCCGGGACTAGCGATTACGAGCAGTACTTC.

The sample holds many counts of this clonotype. This sequence joins TRBV12-5 and TRBJ1-2; D possibly corresponds to TRBD1 (6 bases). The CDR3 spans 14 residues. V lost 4 bases and J lost 5, with 14 bases in between. The germline V gene encodes CDR1 LGHNT and CDR2 FRNRAP. CDR3 nucleotide sequence: TGTGCTAGTGGTTGGGGGCTACAGAGATATGGCTACACCTTC. Protein: CASGWGLQRYGYTF.

This clonotype was seen more than once but under ten times. This chain links TRBV19 with TRBJ2-1, with TRBD1 matching 8 bases. Trimming cost V 4 bases and J 4 bases; bases outside gene matches: 9. The germline V gene has CDR1 LNHDA and CDR2 SQIVND (reference sequence). The length of the CDR3 is 16 residues. The CDR3 reads CASSTRDRQLYNEQFF. The DNA for the CDR3 is TGTGCCAGTAGTACAAGGGACAGGCAATTATACAATGAGCAGTTCTTC.

Ten or more counts support this clonotype. This rearrangement joins TRBV20-1 to TRBJ1-1; D gene ambiguous. The length of the CDR3 is 12 residues. V was cut by 1 base and J by 4 bases, with 7 bases left in between. Looked up from germline, CDR1 is DFQATT and CDR2 is SNEGSKA (reference sequence). CDR3 bases: TGCAGTGCTAGAGTACAGCCCACTGAAGCTTTCTTT. It is translated as CSARVQPTEAFF.

Ten or more counts support this clonotype. This chain uses TRBV5-6 with TRBJ1-2; no reliable D call. This CDR3 has 13 residues. V lost 0 bases and J lost 2, with 5 bases in between. Germline V gene sequence: CDR1 SGHDT, CDR2 YYEEEE. The CDR3 here is CASSLEQNYGYTF. The CDR3 bases are TGTGCCAGCAGCTTGGAACAGAACTATGGCTACACCTTC.

At least ten counts were recorded for this clonotype. The rearrangement joins TRBV6-6 to TRBJ1-1, with 7 bases fitting TRBD1. V was pared by 2 bases and J by 1 base, with 4 bases of the junction left unmatched. The CDR3 runs to 15 residues. CDR1 is MNHNY and CDR2 is SVGAGI in the germline V gene (reference sequence). As DNA, the CDR3 is TGTGCCAGCAGTTACCTGGACAGGAGGAACACTGAAGCTTTCTTT. It yields the protein CASSYLDRRNTEAFF.

This clonotype has ten or more counts. This rearrangement joins TRBV2 to TRBJ2-2; a possible D gene is TRBD2 (5 bases). This CDR3 comprises 14 residues. The V gene's germline CDR1 is SNHLY and CDR2 FYNNEI. With 5 bases removed from V and 2 bases from J, the gap between germline ends came to 9 bases. The CDR3 is CASSSTRNTGELFF. CDR3 in DNA: TGTGCCAGCAGTTCTACTAGAAACACCGGGGAGCTGTTTTTT.

This clonotype was seen at least ten times. V is TRBV20-1 and J is TRBJ2-3; 11 bases match TRBD2. Germline-derived CDR1 and CDR2 are DFQATT and SNEGSKA (reference sequence). V was clipped by 0 bases and J by 2 bases; unmatched bases: 10. This CDR3 is built from 18 residues. The CDR3 DNA reads as TGCAGTGCTAGAGATCTCTTAGCGGGAGGGAGCCCCACAGATACGCAGTATTTT. Translated, it gives CSARDLLAGGSPTDTQYF.

This clonotype was recorded at least ten times. This chain uses TRBV5-5 with TRBJ1-2; TRBD1 might be the D (5 bases). Germline lookup yields CDR1 SGHKS and CDR2 YYEKEE (reference sequence). Trimming took off 4 bases at V and 8 bases at J, with 18 bases between the two ends. The CDR3 is 14 amino acids. CDR3 sequence (DNA): TGTGCCAGCAGCCCCCGCGGGGTGGGGGAAGGCTACACCTTC. Translating it yields CASSPRGVGEGYTF.

The chain links TRBV27 to TRBJ2-7, with 8 bases aligning to TRBD2. V shed 5 bases and J 6 bases; nucleotides not matched to a gene: 6. Germline CDR1 MNHEY, CDR2 SMNVEV (reference sequence). The CDR3 extends over 13 amino acids. CDR3 bases: TGTGCCAGCAGTAGACTAGCGCGCAGCGAGCAGTACTTC. Its protein is CASSRLARSEQYF.

In its sample, this clonotype was seen many times. The chain employs TRBV6-5 and TRBJ2-7; D not resolved. The ends were cut back, 2 bases at V and 2 bases at J, with 13 bases in the middle. The germline V gene encodes CDR1 MNHEY and CDR2 SVGAGI. This CDR3 spans 15 amino acids. CDR3 amino acids: CASSYGRAPTYEQYF. The DNA for the CDR3 is TGTGCCAGCAGTTACGGACGGGCCCCAACCTACGAGCAGTACTTC.

This chain uses TRBV3-1 with TRBJ1-6; 7 bases line up with TRBD1. The CDR3 totals 19 residues. V shed 0 bases, J shed 5 bases, and the junction held 13 bases outside the gene matches. The germline V gene encodes CDR1 LGHDT and CDR2 YNNKEL (reference sequence). This CDR3 is CASSQELLSGTENNSPLHF. The CDR3 region has the DNA TGTGCCAGCAGCCAAGAACTCTTGTCCGGGACAGAAAATAATTCACCCCTCCACTTT.

This clonotype was picked up many times. The chain carries TRBV7-3 and TRBJ1-1; D gene unclear. The CDR3 extends over 14 amino acids. CDR1 is SGHTA, CDR2 FQGTGA, per germline. V dropped 2 bases and J dropped 4 bases, with 11 bases sitting between them. In nucleotides, the CDR3 is TGTGCCAGCAGCTTATCGGCGTTGAGCACTGAAGCTTTCTTT. Its protein is CASSLSALSTEAFF.

This clonotype was detected ten times or more. The chain's CDR3 is CASSRKFRQTGELFF. CDR3 in DNA: TGTGCCAGCAGCCGAAAATTCAGACAGACCGGGGAGCTGTTTTTT. V usage is TRBV28 and J usage is TRBJ2-2, with D perhaps matching TRBD1 (5 bases). Germline assignment: CDR1 MDHEN and CDR2 SYDVKM. The CDR3 covers 15 residues. V lost 6 bases, J lost 5 bases, and 16 bases lay in between.

Many counts were recorded for this clonotype. The rearrangement uses TRBV12-5 and TRBJ2-3; weak D call: TRBD1 (5 bases). Germline V gives CDR1 LGHNT, CDR2 FRNRAP. The ends were cut back, 7 bases at V and 5 bases at J, with 13 bases in the middle. CDR3 length: 13 residues. The DNA of the CDR3 is TGTGCTAGTGTTGCATCAGGGCGAGATACGCAGTATTTT. Its translation: CASVASGRDTQYF.

This clonotype occurred a few times. Compared with germline, one end of the junction differs, possibly owing to a read error. V and J are TRBV20-1 and TRBJ2-7; 7 bases align to TRBD2. CDR3 length: 15 amino acids. CDR1 and CDR2 (germline): DFQATT, SNEGSKA (reference sequence). The CDR3: CSASMSGLAAYEQYF. The CDR3 coding sequence is TGCAGTGCTAGTATGTCTGGGCTAGCGGCCTACGAGCAGTATTTC.

This clonotype occurred many times. The rearrangement uses TRBV11-2 and TRBJ2-6, with 10 bases fitting TRBD1. Trimming cost V 5 bases and J 4 bases; bases outside gene matches: 8. Per the germline V gene, CDR1 is SGHAT and CDR2 is FQNNGV. The CDR3 length is 17 residues. CDR3 sequence reads: CASSRQGAVLGANVLTF. The CDR3 DNA is TGTGCCAGCAGCCGACAGGGGGCTGTGCTCGGGGCCAACGTCCTGACTTTC.

This clonotype was seen repeatedly, ten times or more. This chain uses TRBV12-3 or TRBV12-4 with TRBJ1-2, with 10 positions matching TRBD1. The CDR3 covers 15 residues. With 4 bases clipped from V and 2 bases from J, the junction kept 4 bases outside the gene matches. CDR3: CASSSGDRGNYGYTF. DNA of the CDR3: TGTGCCAGCAGTTCGGGGGACAGGGGAAACTATGGCTACACCTTC.

This clonotype was recorded at least ten times. The rearrangement links TRBV13 to TRBJ2-3; maybe TRBD2 (6 bases). The germline gives CDR1 PRHDT, CDR2 FYEKMQ (reference sequence). V was clipped by 0 bases and J by 0 bases, with 10 bases between them. This CDR3 comprises 16 residues. The CDR3 region has the DNA TGTGCCAGCAGCTTAGGTGGCGGGACGAGCACAGATACGCAGTATTTT. Its translation: CASSLGGGTSTDTQYF.

This clonotype was counted a single time. The chain couples TRBV5-1 to TRBJ2-1, with D maybe TRBD1 (6 bases). The CDR3 is 14 amino acids. Per germline, CDR1 SGHRS and CDR2 YFSETQ. With 0 bases removed from V and 7 bases from J, the gap between germline ends came to 11 bases. CDR3 nucleotides: TGCGCCAGCAGCTTGGTATCACAGGGAAATGAGCAGTTCTTC. Protein: CASSLVSQGNEQFF.

At least ten counts were recorded for this clonotype. CDR3 amino acids: CASSSPSYEQYF. DNA of the CDR3: TGTGCCAGCAGTTCCCCCTCCTACGAGCAGTACTTC. The gene calls are TRBV27 and TRBJ2-7; D gene uncertain. The CDR3 extends over 12 amino acids. V dropped 4 bases and J dropped 0 bases, with 4 bases sitting between them. Germline V gene data show CDR1 as MNHEY and CDR2 as SMNVEV (reference sequence).

This clonotype has a handful of counts. V gene TRBV9 combines with J gene TRBJ1-4, with 8 bases that match TRBD1. The germline V gene encodes CDR1 SGDLS and CDR2 YYNGEE. This CDR3 region has 20 residues. V shed 0 bases and J 0 bases; nucleotides not matched to a gene: 13. DNA of the CDR3: TGTGCCAGCAGCGTAGGGGTCTCAGGGGGCGCGGATCCAACTAATGAAAAACTGTTTTTT. Its translation: CASSVGVSGGADPTNEKLFF.

There are many counts of this clonotype. This sequence joins TRBV5-1 and TRBJ2-7; D is uncertain. V was cut by 4 bases and J by 4 bases, with 6 bases left in between. Germline CDR1 is SGHRS and CDR2 is YFSETQ. The CDR3 is 11 amino acids. The CDR3 loop reads CASSAEYEQYF. The CDR3 DNA is TGCGCCAGCAGCGCCGAATACGAGCAGTACTTC. The full variable domain, its missing parts supplied by reference TRBV5-1 and TRBJ2-7, is KAGVTQTPRYLIKTRGQQVTLSCSPISGHRSVSWYQQTPGQGLQFLFEYFSETQRNKGNFPGRFSGRQFSNSRSEMNVSTLELGDSALYLCASSAEYEQYFGPGTRLTVT.

This clonotype showed up many times. The V gene is TRBV7-3, the J gene TRBJ2-1; 11 positions agree with TRBD2. CDR1 is SGHTA and CDR2 is FQGTGA in the germline V gene. V gave up 5 bases and J gave up 4 bases; unmatched junction bases: 4. The CDR3 has 15 amino acids. CDR3 amino acids: CASSKGLAEYNEQFF. The DNA for the CDR3 is TGTGCCAGCAGCAAGGGACTAGCGGAGTACAATGAGCAGTTCTTC. The full variable domain, rest sourced from reference TRBV7-3 and TRBJ2-1, is GAGVSQTPSNKVTEKGKYVELRCDPISGHTALYWYRQSLGQGPEFLIYFQGTGAADDSGLPNDRFFAVRPEGSVSTLKIQRTERGDSAVYLCASSKGLAEYNEQFFGPGTRLTVL.

This clonotype has ten or more counts. The CDR3 loop is CATSRAEDTQYF. CDR3 bases: TGTGCCACCAGCAGAGCCGAGGATACGCAGTATTTT. This sequence joins TRBV15 and TRBJ2-3; D remains unclear. This CDR3 contains 12 residues. The V and J ends lost 1 base and 6 bases respectively, with 5 bases between them. Looked up from germline, CDR1 is LNHNV and CDR2 is YYDKDF (reference sequence).

The chain combines TRBV7-9 with TRBJ2-2; 11 bases align to TRBD2. J gave up 4 bases and V 1 base, and 5 bases lay outside the gene matches. The CDR3 contains 17 residues. Germline values: CDR1 SEHNR, CDR2 FQNEAQ (reference sequence). CDR3 coding DNA: TGTGCCAGCAGCTTAGACGAGGGACTAGCGGCCACCGGGGAGCTGTTTTTT. Amino acid sequence: CASSLDEGLAATGELFF.

This clonotype was seen ten or more times. In DNA form, the CDR3 reads TGTGCCAGCAGTTATCAACAGGGGGCGTCTGGAAACACCATATATTTT. It encodes CASSYQQGASGNTIYF. This chain joins TRBV6-1 and TRBJ1-3, with 9 bases aligning to TRBD1. Germline-derived CDR1 and CDR2 are MNHNS and SASEGT. This CDR3 has 16 residues. The J segment lost 1 base and the V segment lost 5 bases, leaving 6 bases of the junction unmatched.

This chain links TRBV5-1 with TRBJ1-4; D is unresolved. V was clipped by 4 bases and J by 7 bases, with 14 bases between them. The CDR3 consists of 14 residues. Per germline, CDR1 SGHRS and CDR2 YFSETQ. The CDR3 is CASSPDAEGEKLFF. CDR3 nucleotides: TGCGCCAGCAGCCCGGATGCGGAGGGTGAAAAACTGTTTTTT.

This clonotype has at least ten counts. The V and J genes are TRBV7-8 and TRBJ2-1; D may be TRBD1 (6 bases). The CDR3 totals 13 residues. Germline CDR1 reads SGHVS; CDR2 reads FQNEAQ. Trimming pared 3 bases from V and 7 bases from J, leaving 10 bases between. CDR3 in DNA: TGTGCCAGCAGCTTTCTCAGGGGAAATGAGCAGTTCTTC. Protein: CASSFLRGNEQFF.

On this clonotype: A much larger clone differs from this one at a single base, so this may be a read error. This chain links TRBV27 with TRBJ1-2; no clear D. The V end was cut by 6 bases, the J end by 4 bases, with 15 bases between. The CDR3 consists of 14 residues. Germline V gives CDR1 MNHEY, CDR2 SMNVEV (reference sequence). CDR3: CASSPKVGGYGYTF. The CDR3 DNA follows: TGTGCCAGCAGCCCCAAGGTGGGCGGCTATGGCTACACCTTC.